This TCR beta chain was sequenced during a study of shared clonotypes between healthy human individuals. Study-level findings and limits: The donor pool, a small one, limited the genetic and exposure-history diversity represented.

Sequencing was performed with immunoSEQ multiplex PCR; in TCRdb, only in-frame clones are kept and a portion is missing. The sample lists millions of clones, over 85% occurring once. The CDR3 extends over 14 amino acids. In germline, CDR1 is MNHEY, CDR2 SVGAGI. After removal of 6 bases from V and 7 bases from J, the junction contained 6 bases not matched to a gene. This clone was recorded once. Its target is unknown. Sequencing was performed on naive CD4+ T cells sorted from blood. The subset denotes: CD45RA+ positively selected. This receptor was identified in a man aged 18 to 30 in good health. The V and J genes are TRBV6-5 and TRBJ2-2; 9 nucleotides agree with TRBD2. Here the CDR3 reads CASRIAGVNGELFF. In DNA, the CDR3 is TGTGCCAGCAGGATAGCGGGAGTAAACGGGGAGCTGTTTTTT.